These 11 T cell receptor beta chains share one sample of origin, sequenced in a study of blood T cell repertoires in COVID-19. Assay used: immunoSEQ multiplex PCR; TCRdb lists only in-frame clones, some missing. The sample contains 300,000 to 350,000 clones, roughly 87% of which appear only once. The sample was peripheral blood. These receptors all come from a man aged 25-40 years with COVID-19, enrolled during active disease.

This sequence joins TRBV15 and TRBJ2-3, with 8 bases that match TRBD2. This CDR3 spans 16 amino acids. V lost 1 base, J lost 2 bases, and 5 bases stayed unmatched. The germline V gene has CDR1 LNHNV and CDR2 YYDKDF (reference sequence). The CDR3 DNA reads as TGTGCCACCAGCAGAGTCCCTAGCGGGTACACAGATACGCAGTATTTT. Amino acid sequence: CATSRVPSGYTDTQYF. The variable domain in full, completed from reference TRBV15 and TRBJ2-3, reads DAMVIQNPRYQVTQFGKPVTLSCSQTLNHNVMYWYQQKSSQAPKLLFHYYDKDFNNEADTPDNFQSRRPNTSFCFLDIRSPGLGDTAMYLCATSRVPSGYTDTQYFGPGTRLTVL.

The rearrangement links TRBV6-6 to TRBJ1-1; tentative D call: TRBD1 (5 bases). The CDR3 sequence is 13 residues long. Trimming removed 2 bases at V and 5 bases at J, with 9 bases between. CDR1 is MNHNY, CDR2 SVGAGI, per germline (reference sequence). CDR3 in amino acids: CASSYQGRTEAFF. Written as DNA, the CDR3 is TGTGCCAGCAGTTACCAGGGAAGGACTGAAGCTTTCTTT.

This chain joins TRBV23-1 and TRBJ2-5; 7 bases align to TRBD1. TRBV23-1 is filed as an ORF, its function uncertain. The J segment lost 2 bases and the V segment lost 4 bases, leaving 10 bases of the junction unmatched. The CDR3 spans 16 residues. The CDR3 spells CASSLIGTEFQETQYF. DNA for the CDR3: TGCGCCAGCAGTCTCATAGGGACAGAATTTCAAGAGACCCAGTACTTC.

This clone was seen once. The chain combines TRBV9 with TRBJ2-2; possibly TRBD1 for D (5 bases). The CDR3 has 14 amino acids. Germline-derived CDR1 and CDR2 are SGDLS and YYNGEE. Trimming left V 0 bases short and J 2 bases short, with 5 bases between. The CDR3 region is CASSVGGNTGELFF. CDR3 DNA: TGTGCCAGCAGCGTAGGGGGCAACACCGGGGAGCTGTTTTTT.

V is TRBV13 and J is TRBJ2-7; D unclear. The germline V gene has CDR1 PRHDT and CDR2 FYEKMQ (reference sequence). Trimming took off 0 bases at V and 2 bases at J, with 5 bases between the two ends. This CDR3 is built from 13 residues. CDR3 protein: CASSLGRTYEQYF. Written as DNA, the CDR3 is TGTGCCAGCAGCTTAGGTAGAACCTACGAGCAGTACTTC.

The chain combines TRBV5-1 with TRBJ2-7; TRBD1 aligns across 9 bases. CDR1 and CDR2 (germline): SGHRS, YFSETQ. V lost 4 bases to trimming and J lost 0 bases; unmatched junction nucleotides: 5. There are 15 residues in the CDR3. CDR3 loop: CASSMGTGISYEQYF. The CDR3 bases are TGCGCCAGCAGCATGGGGACAGGGATCTCCTACGAGCAGTACTTC.

The DNA for the CDR3 is TGTGCCAGCAGCTTGGAACAGGGATGGAATGAGCAGTTCTTC. It is translated as CASSLEQGWNEQFF. The V and J genes are TRBV5-5 and TRBJ2-1; D is perhaps TRBD1 (6 bases). The CDR3 covers 14 residues. CDR1 and CDR2 (germline): SGHKS, YYEKEE (reference sequence). The V end lost 0 bases, the J end lost 7 bases, and 11 bases lay between the germline ends.

The chain recombines TRBV29-1 with TRBJ2-3; 8 positions agree with TRBD2. Germline assignment: CDR1 SQVTM and CDR2 ANQGSEA. Germline trimming cut 6 bases from V and 2 bases from J; bases unmatched to any gene: 10. CDR3 length: 15 residues. The CDR3 bases are TGCAGCGTGGGGGAACGGGGGGGCCACACAGATACGCAGTATTTT. Protein: CSVGERGGHTDTQYF.

This rearrangement joins TRBV3-1 (or the pseudogene TRBV3-2) to TRBJ2-5, with TRBD1 matching over 7 bases. CDR1 LGHDT and CDR2 YNNKEL come from the germline V gene (reference sequence). The CDR3 consists of 15 residues. J lost 5 bases, V lost 7 bases, and 13 bases had no gene match. DNA of the CDR3: TGTGCCAGCACCCGTAACAGGGGAGTTCGGGAGACCCAGTACTTC. Its translation is CASTRNRGVRETQYF.

The sample holds one count of this clone. J is TRBJ2-7 and V is TRBV5-1; 9 positions match TRBD1. V was pared by 5 bases and J by 6 bases, with 15 bases of the junction left unmatched. The CDR3 is made up of 16 amino acids. The V gene's germline CDR1 is SGHRS and CDR2 YFSETQ. The CDR3: CASRGQGMLSVSEQYF. DNA of the CDR3: TGCGCCAGCAGAGGACAGGGGATGCTATCAGTCTCCGAGCAGTACTTC.

The chain carries TRBV20-1 and TRBJ2-2, with D maybe TRBD1 (5 bases). V was cut by 3 bases and J by 0 bases, with 14 bases left in between. The germline CDR1 and CDR2 sequences are DFQATT and SNEGSKA (reference sequence). The CDR3 spans 16 residues. The CDR3 loop is CSASKQAPANTGELFF. In DNA form, the CDR3 reads TGCAGTGCTAGTAAACAGGCACCAGCGAACACCGGGGAGCTGTTTTTT.